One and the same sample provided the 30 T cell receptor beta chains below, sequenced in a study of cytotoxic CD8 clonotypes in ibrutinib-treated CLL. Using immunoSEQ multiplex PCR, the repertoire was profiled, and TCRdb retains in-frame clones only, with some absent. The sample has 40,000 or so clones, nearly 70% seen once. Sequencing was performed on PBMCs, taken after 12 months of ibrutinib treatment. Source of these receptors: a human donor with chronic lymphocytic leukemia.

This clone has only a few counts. The DNA of the CDR3 is TGTGCCAGCGGACGGACCTACAATGAGCAGTTCTTC. This codes for CASGRTYNEQFF. J is TRBJ2-1 and V is TRBV5-6; no clear D gene. Germline values: CDR1 SGHDT, CDR2 YYEEEE. CDR3 length equals 12 residues. Trimming shortened V by 7 bases and J by 2 bases, and 7 bases separated the two germline ends.

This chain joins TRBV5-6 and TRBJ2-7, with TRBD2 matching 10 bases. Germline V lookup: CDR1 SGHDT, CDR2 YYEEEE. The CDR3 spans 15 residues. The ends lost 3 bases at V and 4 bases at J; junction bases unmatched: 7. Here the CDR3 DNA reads TGTGCCAGCAGCTCCGTAGCGGGAGGAGAATACGAGCAGTACTTC. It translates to CASSSVAGGEYEQYF.

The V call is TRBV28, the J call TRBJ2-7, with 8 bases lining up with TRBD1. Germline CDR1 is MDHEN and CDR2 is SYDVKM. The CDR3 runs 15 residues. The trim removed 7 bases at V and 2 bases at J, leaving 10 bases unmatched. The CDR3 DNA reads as TGTGCCAGCAAGGAACTCGGACAGGGCCCCTACGAGCAGTACTTC. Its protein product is CASKELGQGPYEQYF.

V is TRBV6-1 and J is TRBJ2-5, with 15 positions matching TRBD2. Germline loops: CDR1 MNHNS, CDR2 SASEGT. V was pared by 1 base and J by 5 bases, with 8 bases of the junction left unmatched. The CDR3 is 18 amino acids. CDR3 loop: CASSEEGLAGGRFETQYF. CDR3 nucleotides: TGTGCCAGCAGTGAAGAAGGACTAGCGGGAGGGAGGTTTGAGACCCAGTACTTC.

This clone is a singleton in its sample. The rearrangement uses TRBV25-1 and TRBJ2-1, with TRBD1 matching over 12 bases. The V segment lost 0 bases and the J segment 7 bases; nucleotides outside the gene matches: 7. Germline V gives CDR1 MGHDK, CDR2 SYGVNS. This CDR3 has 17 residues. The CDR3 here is CASSEYPGQGAGNEQFF. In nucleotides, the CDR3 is TGTGCCAGCAGTGAATATCCGGGACAGGGGGCGGGGAATGAGCAGTTCTTC.

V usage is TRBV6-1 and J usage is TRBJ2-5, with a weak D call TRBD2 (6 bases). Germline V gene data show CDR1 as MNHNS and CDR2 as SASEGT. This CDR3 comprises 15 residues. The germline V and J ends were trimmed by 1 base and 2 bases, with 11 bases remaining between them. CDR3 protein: CASSEEGSGQETQYF. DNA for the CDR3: TGTGCCAGCAGTGAAGAGGGTAGCGGACAAGAGACCCAGTACTTC.

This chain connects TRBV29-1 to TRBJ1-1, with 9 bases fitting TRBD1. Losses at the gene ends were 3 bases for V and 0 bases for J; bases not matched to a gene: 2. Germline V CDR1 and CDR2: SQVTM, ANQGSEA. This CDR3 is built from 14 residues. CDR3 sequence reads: CSVDTGGMNTEAFF. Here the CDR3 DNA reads TGCAGCGTTGACACAGGGGGCATGAACACTGAAGCTTTCTTT.

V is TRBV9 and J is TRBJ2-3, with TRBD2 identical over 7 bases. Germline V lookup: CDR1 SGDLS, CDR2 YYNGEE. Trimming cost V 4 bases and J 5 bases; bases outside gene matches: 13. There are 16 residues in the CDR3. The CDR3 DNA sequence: TGTGCCAGCAGCCCCGACTCCGGGACTATTGTAGATACGCAGTATTTT. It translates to CASSPDSGTIVDTQYF. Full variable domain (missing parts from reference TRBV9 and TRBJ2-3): DSGVTQTPKHLITATGQRVTLRCSPRSGDLSVYWYQQSLDQGLQFLIQYYNGEERAKGNILERFSAQQFPDLHSELNLSSLELGDSALYFCASSPDSGTIVDTQYFGPGTRLTVL.

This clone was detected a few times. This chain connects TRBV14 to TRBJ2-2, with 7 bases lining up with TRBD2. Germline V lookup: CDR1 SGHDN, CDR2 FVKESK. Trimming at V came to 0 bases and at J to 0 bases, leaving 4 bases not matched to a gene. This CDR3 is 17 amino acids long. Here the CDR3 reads CASSQDWDYTNTGELFF. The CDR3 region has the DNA TGTGCCAGCAGCCAAGATTGGGACTATACGAACACCGGGGAGCTGTTTTTT.

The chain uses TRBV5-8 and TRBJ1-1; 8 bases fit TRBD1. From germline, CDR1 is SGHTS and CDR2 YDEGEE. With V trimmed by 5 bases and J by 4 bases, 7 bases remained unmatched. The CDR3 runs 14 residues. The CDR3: CASSSDRGGTEAFF. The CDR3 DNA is TGTGCCAGCAGTTCTGACAGGGGTGGCACTGAAGCTTTCTTT.

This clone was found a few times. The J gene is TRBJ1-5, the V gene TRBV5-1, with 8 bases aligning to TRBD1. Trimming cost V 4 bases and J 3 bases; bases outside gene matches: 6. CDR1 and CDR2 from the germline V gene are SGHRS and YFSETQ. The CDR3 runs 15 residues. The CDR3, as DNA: TGCGCCAGCAGCCAAGGGACAGGTATCAATCAGCCCCAGCATTTT. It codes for CASSQGTGINQPQHF.

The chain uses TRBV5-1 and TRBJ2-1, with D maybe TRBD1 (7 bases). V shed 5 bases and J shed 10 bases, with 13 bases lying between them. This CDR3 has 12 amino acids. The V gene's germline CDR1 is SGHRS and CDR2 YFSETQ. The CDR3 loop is CASSLQGGEQFF. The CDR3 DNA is TGCGCCAGCAGTTTGCAGGGGGGCGAGCAGTTCTTC. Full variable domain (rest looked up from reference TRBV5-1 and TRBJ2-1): KAGVTQTPRYLIKTRGQQVTLSCSPISGHRSVSWYQQTPGQGLQFLFEYFSETQRNKGNFPGRFSGRQFSNSRSEMNVSTLELGDSALYLCASSLQGGEQFFGPGTRLTVL.

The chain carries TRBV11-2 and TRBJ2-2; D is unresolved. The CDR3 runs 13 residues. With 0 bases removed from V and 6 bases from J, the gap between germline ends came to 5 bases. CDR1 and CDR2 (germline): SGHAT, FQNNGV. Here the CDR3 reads CASSLDPAGELFF. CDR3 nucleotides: TGTGCCAGCAGCTTAGATCCCGCCGGGGAGCTGTTTTTT.

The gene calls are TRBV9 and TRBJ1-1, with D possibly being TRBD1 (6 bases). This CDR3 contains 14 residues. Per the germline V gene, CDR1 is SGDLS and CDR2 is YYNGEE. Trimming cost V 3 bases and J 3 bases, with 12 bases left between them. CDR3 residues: CASSAGGRDTEAFF. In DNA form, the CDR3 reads TGTGCCAGCAGCGCGGGGGGCCGGGACACTGAAGCTTTCTTT.

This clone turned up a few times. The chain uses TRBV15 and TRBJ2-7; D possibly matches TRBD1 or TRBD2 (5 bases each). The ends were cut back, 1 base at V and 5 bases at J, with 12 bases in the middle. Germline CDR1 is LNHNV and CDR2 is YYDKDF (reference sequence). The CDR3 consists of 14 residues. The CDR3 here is CATSRGGRDDEQYF. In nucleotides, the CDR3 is TGTGCCACCAGCAGAGGGGGCAGGGACGACGAGCAGTACTTC.

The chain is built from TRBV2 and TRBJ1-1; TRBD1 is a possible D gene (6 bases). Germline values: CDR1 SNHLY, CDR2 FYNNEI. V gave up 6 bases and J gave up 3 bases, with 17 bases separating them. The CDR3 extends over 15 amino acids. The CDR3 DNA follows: TGTGCCAGCAGGGAAAATGCGGGACAATACACTGAAGCTTTCTTT. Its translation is CASRENAGQYTEAFF.

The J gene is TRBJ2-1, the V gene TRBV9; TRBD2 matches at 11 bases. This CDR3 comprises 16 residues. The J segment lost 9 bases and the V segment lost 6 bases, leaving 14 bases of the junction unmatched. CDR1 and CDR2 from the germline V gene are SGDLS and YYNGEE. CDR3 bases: TGTGCCAGCACCCCCCAACTAGCGGGAGAGCAGGGTGAGCAGTTCTTC. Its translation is CASTPQLAGEQGEQFF.

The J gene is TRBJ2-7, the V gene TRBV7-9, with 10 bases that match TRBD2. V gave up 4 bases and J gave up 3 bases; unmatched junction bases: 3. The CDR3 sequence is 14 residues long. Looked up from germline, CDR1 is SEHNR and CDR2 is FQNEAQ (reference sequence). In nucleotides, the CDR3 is TGTGCCAGCAGCTCCGGACTAGCGGTCTACGAGCAGTACTTC. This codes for CASSSGLAVYEQYF.

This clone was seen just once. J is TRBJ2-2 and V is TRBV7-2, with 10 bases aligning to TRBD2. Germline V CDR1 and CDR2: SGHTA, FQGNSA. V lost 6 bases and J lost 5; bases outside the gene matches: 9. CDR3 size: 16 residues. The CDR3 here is CASSLNGLAVTGELFF. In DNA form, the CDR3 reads TGTGCCAGCAGTTTGAACGGACTAGCGGTAACCGGGGAGCTGTTTTTT.

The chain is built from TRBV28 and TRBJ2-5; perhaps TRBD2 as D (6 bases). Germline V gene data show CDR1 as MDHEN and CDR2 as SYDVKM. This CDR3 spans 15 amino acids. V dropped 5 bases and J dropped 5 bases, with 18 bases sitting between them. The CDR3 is CASSAPAGTGETQYF. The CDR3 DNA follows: TGTGCCAGCAGTGCCCCGGCAGGGACTGGTGAGACCCAGTACTTC.

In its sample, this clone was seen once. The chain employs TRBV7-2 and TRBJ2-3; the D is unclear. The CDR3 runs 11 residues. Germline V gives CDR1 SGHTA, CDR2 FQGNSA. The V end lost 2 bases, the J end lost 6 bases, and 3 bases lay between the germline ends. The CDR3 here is CASSLFDTQYF. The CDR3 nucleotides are TGTGCCAGCAGCTTATTCGATACGCAGTATTTT.

The CDR3 here is CASSLRTGWSNEQYF. As DNA, the CDR3 is TGTGCCAGCAGCTTGAGGACAGGGTGGTCCAACGAGCAGTACTTC. The genes are TRBV5-6 and TRBJ2-7; 8 bases map to TRBD1. Germline CDR1 and CDR2: SGHDT and YYEEEE. The J segment lost 5 bases and the V segment lost 1 base, leaving 8 bases of the junction unmatched. There are 15 residues in the CDR3.

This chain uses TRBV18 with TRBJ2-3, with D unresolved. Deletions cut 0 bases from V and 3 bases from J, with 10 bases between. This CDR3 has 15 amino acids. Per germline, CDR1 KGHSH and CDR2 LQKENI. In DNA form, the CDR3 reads TGTGCCAGCTCACCACCGTCGGACCAGACAGATACGCAGTATTTT. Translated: CASSPPSDQTDTQYF.

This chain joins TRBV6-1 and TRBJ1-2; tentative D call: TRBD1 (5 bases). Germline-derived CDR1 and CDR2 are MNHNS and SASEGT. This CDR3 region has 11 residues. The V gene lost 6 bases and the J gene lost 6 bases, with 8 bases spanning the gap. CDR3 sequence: CASSTRDGYTF. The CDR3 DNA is TGTGCCAGCAGCACCAGGGATGGCTACACCTTC.

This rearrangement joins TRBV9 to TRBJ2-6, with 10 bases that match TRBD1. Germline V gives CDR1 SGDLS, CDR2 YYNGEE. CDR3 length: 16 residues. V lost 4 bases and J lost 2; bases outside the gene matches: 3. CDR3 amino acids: CASSRQGAPGANVLTF. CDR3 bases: TGTGCCAGCAGCAGACAGGGGGCTCCTGGGGCCAACGTCCTGACTTTC.

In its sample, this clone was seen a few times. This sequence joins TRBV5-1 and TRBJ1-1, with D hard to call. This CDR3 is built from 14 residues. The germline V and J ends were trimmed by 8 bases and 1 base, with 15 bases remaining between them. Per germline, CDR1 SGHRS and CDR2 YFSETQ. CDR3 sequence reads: CASRTDWGNTEAFF. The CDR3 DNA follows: TGCGCCAGTCGGACGGACTGGGGGAACACTGAAGCTTTCTTT.

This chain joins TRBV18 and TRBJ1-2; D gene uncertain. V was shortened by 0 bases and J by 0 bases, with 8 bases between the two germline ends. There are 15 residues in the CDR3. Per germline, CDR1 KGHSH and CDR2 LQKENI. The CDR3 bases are TGTGCCAGCTCACCACCGGCATATGCTAACTATGGCTACACCTTC. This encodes CASSPPAYANYGYTF. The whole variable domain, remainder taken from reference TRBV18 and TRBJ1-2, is NAGVMQNPRHLVRRRGQEARLRCSPMKGHSHVYWYRQLPEEGLKFMVYLQKENIIDESGMPKERFSAEFPKEGPSILRIQQVVRGDSAAYFCASSPPAYANYGYTFGSGTRLTVV.

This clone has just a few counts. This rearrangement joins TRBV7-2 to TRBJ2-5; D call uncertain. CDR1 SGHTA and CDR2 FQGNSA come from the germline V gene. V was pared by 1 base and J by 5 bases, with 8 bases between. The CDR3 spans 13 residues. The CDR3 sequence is CASSLGEVETQYF. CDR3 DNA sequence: TGTGCCAGCAGCTTAGGGGAAGTGGAGACCCAGTACTTC.

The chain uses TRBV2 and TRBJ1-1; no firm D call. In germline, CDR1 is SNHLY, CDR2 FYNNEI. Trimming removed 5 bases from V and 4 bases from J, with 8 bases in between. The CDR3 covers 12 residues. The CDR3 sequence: CASSRESTEAFF. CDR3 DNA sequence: TGTGCCAGCAGTAGAGAGAGCACTGAAGCTTTCTTT.

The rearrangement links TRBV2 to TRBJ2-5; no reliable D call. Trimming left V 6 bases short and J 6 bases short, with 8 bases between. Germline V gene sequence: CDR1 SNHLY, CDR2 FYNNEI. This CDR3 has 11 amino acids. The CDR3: CASSDGQTQYF. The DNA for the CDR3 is TGTGCCAGCAGCGACGGCCAGACCCAGTACTTC.